These 14 T cell receptor beta chains originate from one sample sequenced in a study of CD8+ T cells in alopecia areata. cDNA serving as the sequencing template came from extracted, reverse transcribed RNA. The assay was immunoSEQ multiplex PCR, and TCRdb's table has in-frame clones only and misses some. The table lists 150,000 to 200,000 clones, 45% to 60% of them singletons. The sequencing sample was made of CD4+ T cells sorted from blood. The receptors originated from a human donor in good health.

The rearrangement uses TRBV29-1 and TRBJ2-3, with TRBD2 matching over 8 bases. Germline trimming cut 7 bases from V and 5 bases from J; bases unmatched to any gene: 11. CDR3 length: 14 residues. Germline CDR1 is SQVTM and CDR2 is ANQGSEA. CDR3 sequence (DNA): TGCAGCGGCCGACTAGCGCGAGTTCGAGATACGCAGTATTTT. Its translation is CSGRLARVRDTQYF.

The J gene is TRBJ2-1, the V gene TRBV2; possible D gene TRBD2, 5 bases. The CDR3 runs 11 residues. V was pared by 6 bases and J by 5 bases, with 5 bases between. Germline V lookup: CDR1 SNHLY, CDR2 FYNNEI. The CDR3 nucleotides are TGTGCCAGCAGGAGGGACAATGAGCAGTTCTTC. Amino acid sequence: CASRRDNEQFF.

As to this clone: The same CDR3 also results from other DNA sequences found in this sample. The chain employs TRBV5-1 and TRBJ2-5; D gene unclear. V was shortened by 4 bases and J by 1 base, with 8 bases between the two germline ends. CDR3 length equals 13 residues. The germline gives CDR1 SGHRS, CDR2 YFSETQ. The CDR3 reads CASSLTTQETQYF. The DNA of the CDR3 is TGCGCCAGCAGCCTCACGACCCAAGAGACCCAGTACTTC.

The chain links TRBV5-4 to TRBJ1-2, with 8 bases identical to TRBD1. The germline CDR1 and CDR2 sequences are SGHNT and YYREEE (reference sequence). Trimming took 5 bases from V and 4 from J; bases not matched to a gene: 7. The CDR3 runs 14 residues. CDR3 sequence (DNA): TGTGCCAGCAGACTGACCGGGACAGGCTATGGCTACACCTTC. This translates into CASRLTGTGYGYTF.

The chain combines TRBV30 with TRBJ2-3, with 13 bases identical to TRBD2. The J segment lost 5 bases and the V segment lost 2 bases, leaving 7 bases of the junction unmatched. Germline lookup yields CDR1 GTSNPN and CDR2 SVGIG (reference sequence). This CDR3 has 16 amino acids. The CDR3 coding sequence is TGTGCCTGGAGTCTAGGACTAGCGGGAGCAAGAGATACGCAGTATTTT. Protein sequence: CAWSLGLAGARDTQYF.

This chain connects TRBV7-9 to TRBJ2-3; 11 bases agree with TRBD2. The germline CDR1 and CDR2 sequences are SEHNR and FQNEAQ (reference sequence). V shed 3 bases and J 4 bases; nucleotides not matched to a gene: 3. This CDR3 has 15 residues. This chain's CDR3 is CASSFTSGRADTQYF. CDR3 nucleotide sequence: TGTGCCAGCAGCTTCACTAGCGGGAGAGCAGATACGCAGTATTTT.

This chain connects TRBV30 to TRBJ2-3, with a possible D match to TRBD1 (5 bases). Per germline, CDR1 GTSNPN and CDR2 SVGIG (reference sequence). The V and J ends lost 0 bases and 0 bases respectively, with 19 bases between them. This CDR3 comprises 18 residues. The CDR3 nucleotides are TGTGCCTGGAGTGTACAAAGTTGGGCGGACACTAGCACAGATACGCAGTATTTT. Translating gives CAWSVQSWADTSTDTQYF.

This chain links TRBV5-1 with TRBJ2-2; weak D call: TRBD2 (6 bases). Germline assignment: CDR1 SGHRS and CDR2 YFSETQ. Trimming took off 7 bases at V and 2 bases at J, with 12 bases between the two ends. The CDR3 runs 14 residues. CDR3 protein: CASAEGVNTGELFF. In DNA, the CDR3 is TGCGCCAGCGCGGAGGGAGTTAACACCGGGGAGCTGTTTTTT.

For this clone: This same CDR3 is encoded by further DNA sequences in the sample. This CDR3 reads CASSLGRANTGELFF. CDR3 bases: TGCGCCAGCAGCTTAGGGCGAGCGAACACCGGGGAGCTGTTTTTT. V gene TRBV5-1 combines with J gene TRBJ2-2, with D uncertain. The CDR3 sequence is 15 residues long. The V gene lost 2 bases and the J gene lost 0 bases, with 8 bases spanning the gap. From germline, CDR1 is SGHRS and CDR2 YFSETQ.

This chain links TRBV5-6 with TRBJ1-1; D remains ambiguous. The germline CDR1 and CDR2 sequences are SGHDT and YYEEEE. The CDR3 extends over 13 amino acids. Trimming pared 0 bases from V and 11 bases from J, leaving 14 bases between. DNA of the CDR3: TGTGCCAGCAGCTTGGCCGCCGGGATGGCGGCTTTCTTT. This codes for CASSLAAGMAAFF.

Only a few counts were recorded for this clone. The chain uses TRBV29-1 and TRBJ1-1; D uncertain. This CDR3 is 12 amino acids long. Germline V gene data show CDR1 as SQVTM and CDR2 as ANQGSEA. Trimming removed 3 bases at V and 5 bases at J, with 10 bases between. CDR3 residues: CSVDSMTTEAFF. The CDR3, as DNA: TGCAGCGTTGACTCAATGACTACTGAAGCTTTCTTT.

This clone turned up a few times. The chain uses TRBV4-1 and TRBJ2-2, with a tentative D call TRBD1 (5 bases). Trimming left V 2 bases short and J 4 bases short, with 17 bases between. The CDR3 is 17 amino acids. Germline loops: CDR1 MGHRA, CDR2 YSYEKL. CDR3 loop: CASSQPLRRGSTGELFF. CDR3 DNA sequence: TGCGCCAGCAGCCAACCCCTGCGTAGGGGATCCACCGGGGAGCTGTTTTTT.

The chain has TRBV29-1 and TRBJ2-2; 9 positions agree with TRBD1. CDR1 is SQVTM and CDR2 is ANQGSEA in the germline V gene. V shed 5 bases and J 3 bases; nucleotides not matched to a gene: 4. CDR3 size: 14 residues. CDR3 nucleotides: TGCAGCGTTCCCGGGACAGGGTACACCGGGGAGCTGTTTTTT. As protein: CSVPGTGYTGELFF.

V gene TRBV9 combines with J gene TRBJ2-1, with a weak D call TRBD2 (6 bases). CDR1 is SGDLS and CDR2 is YYNGEE in the germline V gene. Trimming removed 4 bases at V and 9 bases at J, with 14 bases between. The CDR3 has 13 residues. The CDR3 DNA follows: TGTGCCAGCAGCAACCCACTAGCCATTGAGCAGTTCTTC. Amino acid sequence: CASSNPLAIEQFF.